Below, 3 T cell receptor beta chains from the same sample are listed, as sequenced in a study of Graves' ophthalmopathy and Graves' hyperthyroidism. The study amplified TCR beta CDR3 regions using RNA transcripts. RT-PCR in the first round used HTBI primers; a second-round multiplex PCR followed. TCRdb fed the multiplex PCR reads into MiXCR, producing one record per CDR3 protein. The sample contains about 600,000 distinct CDR3 sequences, 39% of which appear only once. Sequenced: peripheral blood or thyroid tissue (not recorded which). All receptors come from an adult man with Graves' hyperthyroidism.

This clonotype was seen at least ten times. The chain joins TRBV16 to TRBJ1-1; no firm D call. The CDR3 length is 12 residues. Trimming took 4 bases from V and 9 from J, leaving 12 bases between them. Germline loops: CDR1 KGHSY, CDR2 FQNENV. The CDR3 protein is CASSPLGEKAFF. DNA of the CDR3: TGTGCCAGCAGCCCACTCGGGGAGAAAGCTTTCTTT. Looking up the rest from reference TRBV16 and TRBJ1-1 gives the full variable domain: GEEVAQTPKHLVRGEGQKAKLYCAPIKGHSYVFWYQQVLKNEFKFLISFQNENVFDETGMPKERFSAKCLPNSPCSLEIQATKLEDSAVYFCASSPLGEKAFFGQGTRLTVV.

The V and J genes are TRBV29-1 and TRBJ1-5, with unresolved D. V was trimmed by 4 bases and J by 1 base, leaving 14 bases between them. The CDR3 runs to 15 residues. In germline, CDR1 is SQVTM, CDR2 ANQGSEA. CDR3 nucleotides: TGCAGCGTTGGTCGGTTCGGGGAAAGCAATCAGCCCCAGCATTTT. Its translation is CSVGRFGESNQPQHF.

This sequence joins TRBV20-1 and TRBJ1-6; D perhaps matches TRBD1 (6 bases). Germline-derived CDR1 and CDR2 are DFQATT and SNEGSKA (reference sequence). The CDR3 length is 15 residues. The CDR3 nucleotides are TGCAGCGTAAGGAGGGGGGATACCTATAATTCACCCCTCCACTTT. Its translation: CSVRRGDTYNSPLHF.